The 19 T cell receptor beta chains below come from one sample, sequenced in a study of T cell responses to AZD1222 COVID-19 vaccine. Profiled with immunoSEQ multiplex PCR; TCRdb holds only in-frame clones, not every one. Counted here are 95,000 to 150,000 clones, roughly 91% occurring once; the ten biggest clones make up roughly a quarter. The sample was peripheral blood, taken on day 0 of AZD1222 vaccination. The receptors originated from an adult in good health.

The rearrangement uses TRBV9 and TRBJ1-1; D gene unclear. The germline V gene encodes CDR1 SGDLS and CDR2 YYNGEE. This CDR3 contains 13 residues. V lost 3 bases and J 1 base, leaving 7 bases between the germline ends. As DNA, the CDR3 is TGTGCCAGCAGCGCGGGAGGGAACACTGAAGCTTTCTTT. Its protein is CASSAGGNTEAFF.

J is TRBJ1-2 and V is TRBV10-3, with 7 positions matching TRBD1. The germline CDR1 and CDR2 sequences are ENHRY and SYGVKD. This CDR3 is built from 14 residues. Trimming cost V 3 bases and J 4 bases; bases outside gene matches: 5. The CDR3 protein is CAISDSRGTYGYTF. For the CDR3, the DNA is TGTGCCATCAGTGACTCCAGGGGGACCTATGGCTACACCTTC.

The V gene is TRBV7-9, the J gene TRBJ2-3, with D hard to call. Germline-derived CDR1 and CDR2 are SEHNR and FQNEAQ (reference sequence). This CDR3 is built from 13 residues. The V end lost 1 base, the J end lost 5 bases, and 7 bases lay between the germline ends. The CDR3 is CASSLDLGDTQYF. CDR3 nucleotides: TGTGCCAGCAGCTTAGACCTGGGAGATACGCAGTATTTT. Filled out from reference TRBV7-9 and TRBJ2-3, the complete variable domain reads DTGVSQNPRHKITKRGQNVTFRCDPISEHNRLYWYRQTLGQGPEFLTYFQNEAQLEKSRLLSDRFSAERPKGSFSTLEIQRTEQGDSAMYLCASSLDLGDTQYFGPGTRLTVL.

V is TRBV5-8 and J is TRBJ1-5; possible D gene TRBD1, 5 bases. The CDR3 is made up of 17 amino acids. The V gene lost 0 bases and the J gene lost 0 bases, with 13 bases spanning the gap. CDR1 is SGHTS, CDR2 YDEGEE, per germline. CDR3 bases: TGTGCCAGCAGCTTGGGGGCCACGACAGATAGCAATCAGCCCCAGCATTTT. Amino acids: CASSLGATTDSNQPQHF. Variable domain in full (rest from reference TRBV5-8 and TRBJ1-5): EAGVTQSPTHLIKTRGQQATLRCSPISGHTSVYWYQQALGLGLQFLLWYDEGEERNRGNFPPRFSGRQFPNYSSELNVNALELEDSALYLCASSLGATTDSNQPQHFGDGTRLSIL.

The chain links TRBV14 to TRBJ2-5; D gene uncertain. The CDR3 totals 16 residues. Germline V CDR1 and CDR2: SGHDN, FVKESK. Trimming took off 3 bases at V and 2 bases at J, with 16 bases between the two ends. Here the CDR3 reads CASSQRPIFSQETQYF. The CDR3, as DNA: TGTGCCAGCAGCCAGAGGCCGATTTTCTCACAAGAGACCCAGTACTTC.

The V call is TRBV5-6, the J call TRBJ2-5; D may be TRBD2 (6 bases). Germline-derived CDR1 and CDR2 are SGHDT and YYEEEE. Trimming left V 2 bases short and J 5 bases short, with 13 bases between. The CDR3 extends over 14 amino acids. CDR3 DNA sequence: TGTGCCAGCAGCTTAGACCCAGGGAGGGAGACCCAGTACTTC. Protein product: CASSLDPGRETQYF.

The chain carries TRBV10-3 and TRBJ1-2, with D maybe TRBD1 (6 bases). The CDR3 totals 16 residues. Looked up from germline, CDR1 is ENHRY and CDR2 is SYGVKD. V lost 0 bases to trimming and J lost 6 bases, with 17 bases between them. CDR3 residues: CAISESGGGSIHGYTF. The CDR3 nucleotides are TGTGCCATCAGTGAGTCCGGCGGGGGCTCTATTCATGGCTACACCTTC.

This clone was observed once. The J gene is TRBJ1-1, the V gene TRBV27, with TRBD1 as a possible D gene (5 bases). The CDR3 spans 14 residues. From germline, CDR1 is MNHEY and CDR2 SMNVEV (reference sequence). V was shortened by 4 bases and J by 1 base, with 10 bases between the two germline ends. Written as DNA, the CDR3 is TGTGCCAGCAGTTCCGGGACTTCGAACACTGAAGCTTTCTTT. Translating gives CASSSGTSNTEAFF.

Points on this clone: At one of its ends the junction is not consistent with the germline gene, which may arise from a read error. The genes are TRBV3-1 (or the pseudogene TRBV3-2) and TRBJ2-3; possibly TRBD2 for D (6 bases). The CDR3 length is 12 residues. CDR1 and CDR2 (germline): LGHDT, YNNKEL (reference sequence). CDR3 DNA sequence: TGTGCCAGCAGTACTAGCACGGATACGCAGTATTTT. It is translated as CASSTSTDTQYF.

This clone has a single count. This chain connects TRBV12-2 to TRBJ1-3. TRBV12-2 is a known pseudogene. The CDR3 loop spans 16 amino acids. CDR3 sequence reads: CASRLSGRHSGNTIYF. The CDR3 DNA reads TGTGCAAGTCGCTTATCGGGACGCCATTCTGGAAACACCATATATTTT.

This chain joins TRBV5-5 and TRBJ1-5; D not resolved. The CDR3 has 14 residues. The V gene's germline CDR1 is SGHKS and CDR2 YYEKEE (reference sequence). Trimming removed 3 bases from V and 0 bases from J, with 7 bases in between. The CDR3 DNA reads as TGTGCCAGCAGCTCCGAGTATAGCAATCAGCCCCAGCATTTT. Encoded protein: CASSSEYSNQPQHF.

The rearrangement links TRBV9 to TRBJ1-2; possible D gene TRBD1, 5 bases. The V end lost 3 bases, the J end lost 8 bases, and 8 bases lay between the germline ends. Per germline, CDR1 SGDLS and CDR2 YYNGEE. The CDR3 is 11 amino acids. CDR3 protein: CASSGRVGYTF. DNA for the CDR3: TGTGCCAGCAGCGGCAGGGTGGGCTACACCTTC.

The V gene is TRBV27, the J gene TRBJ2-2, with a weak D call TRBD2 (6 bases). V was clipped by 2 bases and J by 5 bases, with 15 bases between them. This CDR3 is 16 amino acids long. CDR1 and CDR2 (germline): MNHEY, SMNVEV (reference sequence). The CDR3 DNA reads TGTGCCAGCAGTTTAGGTGGGGGAGGCCTAACCGGGGAGCTGTTTTTT. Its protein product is CASSLGGGGLTGELFF.

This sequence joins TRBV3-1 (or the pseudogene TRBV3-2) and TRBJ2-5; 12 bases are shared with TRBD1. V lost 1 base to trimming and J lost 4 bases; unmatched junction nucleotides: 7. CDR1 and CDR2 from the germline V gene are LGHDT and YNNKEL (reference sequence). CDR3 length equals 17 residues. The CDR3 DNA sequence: TGTGCCAGCAGCCAAGCCACCGGGACAGGGGGCGGAGAGACCCAGTACTTC. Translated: CASSQATGTGGGETQYF.

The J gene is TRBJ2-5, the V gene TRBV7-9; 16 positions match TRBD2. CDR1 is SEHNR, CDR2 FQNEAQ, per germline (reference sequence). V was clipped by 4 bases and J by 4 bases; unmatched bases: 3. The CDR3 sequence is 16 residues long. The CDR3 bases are TGTGCCAGCAGCTCCGGGACTAGCGGGGGGGCAGAGACCCAGTACTTC. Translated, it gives CASSSGTSGGAETQYF.

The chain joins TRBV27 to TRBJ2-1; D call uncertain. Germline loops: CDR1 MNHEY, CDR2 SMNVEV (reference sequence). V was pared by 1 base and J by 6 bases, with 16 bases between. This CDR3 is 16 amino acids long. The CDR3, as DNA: TGTGCCAGCAGTTTATATCGACAACCGCCCGGCAATGAGCAGTTCTTC. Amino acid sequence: CASSLYRQPPGNEQFF.

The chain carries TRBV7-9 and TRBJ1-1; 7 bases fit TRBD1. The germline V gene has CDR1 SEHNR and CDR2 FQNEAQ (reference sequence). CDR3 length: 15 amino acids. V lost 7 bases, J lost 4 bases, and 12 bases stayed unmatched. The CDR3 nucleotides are TGTGCCAGCAAGCCCACAGGGGCATTGGGCACTGAAGCTTTCTTT. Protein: CASKPTGALGTEAFF.

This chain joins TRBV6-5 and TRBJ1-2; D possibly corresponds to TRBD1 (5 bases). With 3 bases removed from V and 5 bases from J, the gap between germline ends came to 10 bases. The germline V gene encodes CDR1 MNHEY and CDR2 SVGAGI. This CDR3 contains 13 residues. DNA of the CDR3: TGTGCCAGCAGTTATGCGGGGACTTATGGCTACACCTTC. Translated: CASSYAGTYGYTF.

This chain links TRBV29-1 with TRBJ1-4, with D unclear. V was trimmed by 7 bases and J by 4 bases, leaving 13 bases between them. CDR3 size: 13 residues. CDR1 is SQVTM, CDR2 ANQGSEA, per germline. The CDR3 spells CSAAQQVNEKLFF. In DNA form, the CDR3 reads TGCAGCGCCGCCCAGCAGGTTAATGAAAAACTGTTTTTT.